A single T cell receptor (beta chain) is shown here with its context. Its antigen is not identified. This entry is derived from a study of Graves' ophthalmopathy and Graves' hyperthyroidism. General study results and limits: Blood was where most expanded thyroid clonotypes above 0.001 frequency also turned up. The model's prediction of ophthalmopathy progression had 70.59% sensitivity and roughly 72% specificity. Stable hyperthyroidism and ophthalmopathy were told apart by a 13-signature model, which achieved roughly 89% sensitivity and roughly 80% specificity.

TCR beta CDR3 regions were amplified from RNA transcripts. Amplification began with first-round RT-PCR using HTBI primers, then second-round multiplex PCR was performed. Using its own MiXCR run on the multiplex PCR reads, TCRdb lists one record per CDR3 protein. The repertoire holds 900,000 to 1,200,000 distinct CDR3 sequences, with about 40% as singletons. CDR3 length: 15 amino acids. Trimming cost V 0 bases and J 4 bases; bases outside gene matches: 4. Per the germline V gene, CDR1 is SQVTM and CDR2 is ANQGSEA. The chain combines TRBV29-1 with TRBJ1-1, with TRBD1 matching over 11 bases. This TCR was recovered from an adult man with Graves' hyperthyroidism. The material sequenced was peripheral blood or thyroid tissue (not recorded which). CDR3 sequence (DNA): TGCAGCGTTGAAGAGGACAGGGGGCTGGGCACTGAAGCTTTCTTT. Its translation is CSVEEDRGLGTEAFF.